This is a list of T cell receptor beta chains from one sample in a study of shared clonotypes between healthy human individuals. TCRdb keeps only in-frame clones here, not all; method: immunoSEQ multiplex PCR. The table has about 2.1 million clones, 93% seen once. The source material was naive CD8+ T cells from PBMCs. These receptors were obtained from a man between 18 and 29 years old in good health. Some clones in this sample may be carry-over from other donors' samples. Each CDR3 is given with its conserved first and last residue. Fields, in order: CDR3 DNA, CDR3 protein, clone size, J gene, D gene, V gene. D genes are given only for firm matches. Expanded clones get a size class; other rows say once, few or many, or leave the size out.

TGCGCCAGCAGCCAACGGCTGGGGCAAGAGACCCAGTACTTC,CASSQRLGQETQYF,once,TRBJ2-5,NA,TRBV4-1
TGCAGCGTTATGAACACTGAAGCTTTCTTT,CSVMNTEAFF,NA,TRBJ1-1,NA,TRBV29-1
TGTGCCAGCAGCTTGTTCCCACAGACTTACGAGCAGTACTTC,CASSLFPQTYEQYF,once,TRBJ2-7,NA,TRBV5-6
TGCGCCAGCAGCTTTGGACCGAACTGGGAGCAGTACTTC,CASSFGPNWEQYF,NA,TRBJ2-7,NA,TRBV5-1
TGTGCCAGTAGTATGCGACAGGGCGGAAATCAGCCCCAGCATTTT,CASSMRQGGNQPQHF,few,TRBJ1-5,TRBD1,TRBV19
TGTGCCAGCAGCTTTACATGGAGGGACAGGGGGTTGAACACTGAAGCTTTCTTT,CASSFTWRDRGLNTEAFF,NA,TRBJ1-1,TRBD1,TRBV7-9
TGTGCCAGCAGCGCGGACAGGGGAACTAATGAAAAACTGTTTTTT,CASSADRGTNEKLFF,NA,TRBJ1-4,TRBD1,TRBV7-9
TGTGCCAGCAGTTTATTGTTGGACAGGAGCTCTGGAAACACCATATATTTT,CASSLLLDRSSGNTIYF,NA,TRBJ1-3,TRBD1,TRBV28
TGTGCCAGCAGCCAAGGACTAGCGGGAACCAATGAGCAGTTCTTC,CASSQGLAGTNEQFF,NA,TRBJ2-1,TRBD2,TRBV9
TGCAGCGTTGAAGATCGAGTTAGCACACGGGGGGCCCAGTACTTC,CSVEDRVSTRGAQYF,NA,TRBJ2-5,TRBD2,TRBV29-1
TGTGCCAGCAGCGTACAGCGCCAAGGGACTGAAGCTTTCTTT,CASSVQRQGTEAFF,NA,TRBJ1-1,NA,TRBV9
TGTGCCAGCCTCTGGGGGGGTTTGTATGGCTACACCTTC,CASLWGGLYGYTF,NA,TRBJ1-2,NA,TRBV6-1